This TCR beta chain was captured by sequencing in a study of blood T cell repertoires in COVID-19. The CDR3 consists of 12 residues. V was trimmed by 0 bases and J by 3 bases, leaving 6 bases between them. CDR1 and CDR2 (germline): GTSNPN, SVGIG (reference sequence). Original processing methods: How many nucleated cells were present was estimated from reference gene primer amplification. Profiling relied on immunoSEQ multiplex PCR, and the TCRdb table lists in-frame clones only, not all of them. From that table come the V and J calls and clone size; the DNA was used to work out D and trimming. Among approximately 160,000 clones listed, around four fifths were seen once.

Specimen: peripheral blood. V usage is TRBV30 and J usage is TRBJ2-7; no clear D gene. This clonotype originated in a woman at least 80 years old with active or convalescent COVID-19. The DNA of the CDR3 is TGTGCCTGGAGTGTAAACAGCTACGAGCAGTACTTC. Translated: CAWSVNSYEQYF.